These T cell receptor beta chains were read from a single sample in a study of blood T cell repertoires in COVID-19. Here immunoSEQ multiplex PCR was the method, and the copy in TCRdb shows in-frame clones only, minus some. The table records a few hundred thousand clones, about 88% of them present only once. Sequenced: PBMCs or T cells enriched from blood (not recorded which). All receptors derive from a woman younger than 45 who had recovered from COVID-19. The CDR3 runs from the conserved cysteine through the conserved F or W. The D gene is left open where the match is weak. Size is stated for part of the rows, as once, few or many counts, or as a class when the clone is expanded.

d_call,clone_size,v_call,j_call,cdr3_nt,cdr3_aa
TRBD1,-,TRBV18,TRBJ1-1,TGTGCCAGCTCGCTTGGGACAGGACACACTGAAGCTTTCTTT,CASSLGTGHTEAFF
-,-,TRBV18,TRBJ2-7,TGTGCCAGCTCACCGGCGGGGGCAGGCTCCTACGAGCAGTACTTC,CASSPAGAGSYEQYF
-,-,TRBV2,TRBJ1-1,TGTGCCAGCAGTGAAAGGAGGGCAGAATACACTGAAGCTTTCTTT,CASSERRAEYTEAFF
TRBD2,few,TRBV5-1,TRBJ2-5,TGCGCCAGCAGCGGGGGACTAGGGGTTGCAGAGACCCAGTACTTC,CASSGGLGVAETQYF
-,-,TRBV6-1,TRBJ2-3,TGTGCCAGCAGTGAAGTAGAACTGCGGGCAAACACAGATACGCAGTATTTT,CASSEVELRANTDTQYF
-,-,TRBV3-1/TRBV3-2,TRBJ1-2,TGTGCCAGCAGCCAAGCTTCGCAGGCGAACGCTTATGGCTACACCTTC,CASSQASQANAYGYTF
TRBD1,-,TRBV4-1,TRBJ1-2,TGCGCCAGCAGCCAAGCCGGGAACGGGCCAGGGGGCGCGAGGGGCTACACCTTC,CASSQAGNGPGGARGYTF
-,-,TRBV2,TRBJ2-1,TGTGCCAGCAGAGGCCGGGACTCCCCCTACAATGAGCAGTTCTTC,CASRGRDSPYNEQFF
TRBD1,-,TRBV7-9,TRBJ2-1,TGTGCCAGCAGCTTAGCGTATCAGGGGGACAATGAGCAGTTCTTC,CASSLAYQGDNEQFF
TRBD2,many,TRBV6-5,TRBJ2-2,TGTGCCAGCAGGGTCCTAGCGGTGGGGACCGGGGAGCTGTTTTTT,CASRVLAVGTGELFF
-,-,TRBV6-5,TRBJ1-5,TGTGCCAGCAGCTGGGGGGTCGGTGGCCAGCCCCAGCATTTT,CASSWGVGGQPQHF
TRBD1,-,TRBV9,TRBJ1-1,TGTGCCAGCAGCGTAAACAGGGGGCTATTTACTGAAGCTTTCTTT,CASSVNRGLFTEAFF
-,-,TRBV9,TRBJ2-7,TGTGCCAGCAGCGGTACAGGGACCTCCTACGAGCAGTACTTC,CASSGTGTSYEQYF
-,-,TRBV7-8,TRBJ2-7,TGTGCCAGCAGCTCCACACAGGGCTACGAGCAGTACTTC,CASSSTQGYEQYF
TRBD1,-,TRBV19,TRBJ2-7,TGTGCCAGTAGTAAAGATTCGCAGGGGGCCCACGAGCAGTACTTC,CASSKDSQGAHEQYF
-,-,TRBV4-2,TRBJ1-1,TGTGCCAGCAGCCTTGGACCCCGAGGGGGAAGCGGCACTGAAGCTTTCTTT,CASSLGPRGGSGTEAFF
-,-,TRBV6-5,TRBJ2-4,TGTGCCAGCAAAGGAGGTCCGACGAAAAACATTCAGTACTTC,CASKGGPTKNIQYF
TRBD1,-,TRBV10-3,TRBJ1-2,TGTGCCATCAGTGACCCGCAGGGGGCTGATGGCTACACCTTC,CAISDPQGADGYTF
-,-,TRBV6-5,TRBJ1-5,TGTGCCAGCAGTATGTCCGTTAATCAGCCCCAGCATTTT,CASSMSVNQPQHF
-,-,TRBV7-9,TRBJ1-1,TGTGCCAGCAGGTACCAGGGAACGAATGAAGCTTTCTTT,CASRYQGTNEAFF
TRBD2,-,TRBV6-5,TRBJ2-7,TGTGCCAGCACCTCACCGGGACTAGCTCCCTACGAGCAGTACTTC,CASTSPGLAPYEQYF